These T cell receptor beta chains were read from a single sample in a study of blood T cell repertoires in COVID-19. The table came from immunoSEQ multiplex PCR; TCRdb's copy has only in-frame clones and leaves some out. The sample records under 40,000 clones, 80% to 90% being singletons. Material: peripheral blood. These receptors were collected from an elderly woman with active or convalescent COVID-19. CDR3s include the opening cysteine and the closing phenylalanine or tryptophan. D genes are given only for firm matches. Clone size appears in some rows only: once, few, many, or a class for an expanded clone.

len: 15
j_gene: TRBJ1-5
abundance: -
v_gene: TRBV3-1/TRBV3-2
d_gene: -
CDR3nt: TGTGCCAGCAGCCAAGGTTCTGGGCGGGGACAGCCCCAGCATTTT
CDR3aa: CASSQGSGRGQPQHF

len: 17
j_gene: TRBJ1-5
abundance: -
v_gene: TRBV2
d_gene: -
CDR3nt: TGTGCCAGCAGTGAAACCTGGTACAGGGCGAGAAATCAGCCCCAGCATTTT
CDR3aa: CASSETWYRARNQPQHF

len: 14
j_gene: TRBJ2-2
abundance: once
v_gene: TRBV18
d_gene: -
CDR3nt: TGTGCCAGCTCAAGCCAGGTTAACACCGGGGAGCTGTTTTTT
CDR3aa: CASSSQVNTGELFF

len: 16
j_gene: TRBJ1-6
abundance: -
v_gene: TRBV6-5
d_gene: -
CDR3nt: TGTGCCAGCAGTTACCCCAAACAGGGTAGAGATTCACCCCTCCACTTT
CDR3aa: CASSYPKQGRDSPLHF

len: 13
j_gene: TRBJ1-1
abundance: -
v_gene: TRBV6-6
d_gene: -
CDR3nt: TGTGCCAGCAGTTCACCGAGTAACACTGAAGCTTTCTTT
CDR3aa: CASSSPSNTEAFF

len: 14
j_gene: TRBJ1-5
abundance: -
v_gene: TRBV30
d_gene: TRBD1
CDR3nt: TGTGCCTGGAGTTTTCAGGGGGACGGTCAGCCCCAGCATTTT
CDR3aa: CAWSFQGDGQPQHF

len: 13
j_gene: TRBJ2-1
abundance: -
v_gene: TRBV6-5
d_gene: TRBD1
CDR3nt: TGTGCCAGCAGGGAGGGACAGGGCTATGAGCAGTTCTTC
CDR3aa: CASREGQGYEQFF

len: 16
j_gene: TRBJ2-3
abundance: once
v_gene: TRBV6-6
d_gene: TRBD2
CDR3nt: TGTGCCAGCAGTTCCTATAGCGGGACTAGCACAGATACGCAGTATTTT
CDR3aa: CASSSYSGTSTDTQYF

len: 19
j_gene: TRBJ2-5
abundance: -
v_gene: TRBV3-1/TRBV3-2
d_gene: TRBD2
CDR3nt: TGTGCCAGCAGCCAACCCGGCGGAACTAGCGGGGGGAAACAAGAGACCCAGTACTTC
CDR3aa: CASSQPGGTSGGKQETQYF

len: 11
j_gene: TRBJ1-1
abundance: -
v_gene: TRBV12-3/TRBV12-4
d_gene: -
CDR3nt: TGTGCCAGCAGTGAGGGGGCTGAAGCTTTCTTT
CDR3aa: CASSEGAEAFF

len: 14
j_gene: TRBJ2-7
abundance: -
v_gene: TRBV5-4
d_gene: TRBD2
CDR3nt: TGTGCCAGCAGCCCCGGACTAGCGGGAGGCGAGCAGTACTTC
CDR3aa: CASSPGLAGGEQYF

len: 14
j_gene: TRBJ1-2
abundance: -
v_gene: TRBV28
d_gene: TRBD1
CDR3nt: TGTGCCAGCAGGCTGATGACAGGGTTCTATGGCTACACCTTC
CDR3aa: CASRLMTGFYGYTF

len: 17
j_gene: TRBJ2-2
abundance: -
v_gene: TRBV5-1
d_gene: TRBD1
CDR3nt: TGCGCCAGCAGCTACGATCACAGGGGGTCGGACACCGGGGAGCTGTTTTTT
CDR3aa: CASSYDHRGSDTGELFF

len: 14
j_gene: TRBJ2-1
abundance: once
v_gene: TRBV29-1
d_gene: TRBD2
CDR3nt: TGCAGCGCCACCCTAGCGGCCTCCTACAATGAGCAGTTCTTC
CDR3aa: CSATLAASYNEQFF

len: 14
j_gene: TRBJ2-3
abundance: -
v_gene: TRBV5-4
d_gene: -
CDR3nt: TGTGCCAGCAGCTTGTTTTTAGTGCCCGGTACGCAGTATTTT
CDR3aa: CASSLFLVPGTQYF

len: 15
j_gene: TRBJ1-2
abundance: -
v_gene: TRBV19
d_gene: -
CDR3nt: TGTGCCAGTTCTTTGCAGGGGTCTGTCTACTATGGCTACACCTTC
CDR3aa: CASSLQGSVYYGYTF

len: 14
j_gene: TRBJ2-5
abundance: -
v_gene: TRBV7-2
d_gene: TRBD2
CDR3nt: TGTGCCAGCACTTATCGGGGGGGAAGCGAGACCCAGTACTTC
CDR3aa: CASTYRGGSETQYF

len: 11
j_gene: TRBJ2-7
abundance: few
v_gene: TRBV30
d_gene: -
CDR3nt: TGTGCCTGGGGGATTCGGGAGAAGCAGTACTTC
CDR3aa: CAWGIREKQYF

len: 14
j_gene: TRBJ2-5
abundance: -
v_gene: TRBV4-1
d_gene: -
CDR3nt: TGCGCCAGCAGCCATCGCCAGGACCAAGAGACCCAGTACTTC
CDR3aa: CASSHRQDQETQYF

len: 14
j_gene: TRBJ1-4
abundance: -
v_gene: TRBV19
d_gene: -
CDR3nt: TGTGCCAGTAGTAGGACAGCAACTAATGAAAAACTGTTTTTT
CDR3aa: CASSRTATNEKLFF

len: 18
j_gene: TRBJ2-3
abundance: -
v_gene: TRBV7-9
d_gene: TRBD1
CDR3nt: TGTGCCAGCAGCTCGGACAGGGGGATAGTCGGCGGCACAGATACGCAGTATTTT
CDR3aa: CASSSDRGIVGGTDTQYF

len: 11
j_gene: TRBJ2-7
abundance: -
v_gene: TRBV12-3/TRBV12-4
d_gene: -
CDR3nt: TGTGCCAGCAGCCCCGCCTACGAGCAGTACTTC
CDR3aa: CASSPAYEQYF

len: 15
j_gene: TRBJ1-2
abundance: -
v_gene: TRBV6-5
d_gene: TRBD1
CDR3nt: TGTGCCAGCAGTTACTCGGGGACAGAACACCAGGGCTACACCTTC
CDR3aa: CASSYSGTEHQGYTF

len: 13
j_gene: TRBJ2-7
abundance: -
v_gene: TRBV20-1
d_gene: -
CDR3nt: TGCAGTGCTAGTCGTGGGAGTACCTACGAGCAGTACTTC
CDR3aa: CSASRGSTYEQYF

len: 14
j_gene: TRBJ2-5
abundance: -
v_gene: TRBV7-6
d_gene: TRBD2
CDR3nt: TGTGCCAGTACTAGCGGGAGGTTTGAAGAGACCCAGTACTTC
CDR3aa: CASTSGRFEETQYF

len: 14
j_gene: TRBJ2-5
abundance: -
v_gene: TRBV3-1/TRBV3-2
d_gene: -
CDR3nt: TGTGCCAGCAGCCAACGGGGGGCCCAAGAGACCCAGTACTTC
CDR3aa: CASSQRGAQETQYF

len: 17
j_gene: TRBJ2-1
abundance: -
v_gene: TRBV7-9
d_gene: TRBD2
CDR3nt: TGTGCCAGCAGCTTAATGACACCTCGACTAGCGGGATATGAGCAGTTCTTC
CDR3aa: CASSLMTPRLAGYEQFF